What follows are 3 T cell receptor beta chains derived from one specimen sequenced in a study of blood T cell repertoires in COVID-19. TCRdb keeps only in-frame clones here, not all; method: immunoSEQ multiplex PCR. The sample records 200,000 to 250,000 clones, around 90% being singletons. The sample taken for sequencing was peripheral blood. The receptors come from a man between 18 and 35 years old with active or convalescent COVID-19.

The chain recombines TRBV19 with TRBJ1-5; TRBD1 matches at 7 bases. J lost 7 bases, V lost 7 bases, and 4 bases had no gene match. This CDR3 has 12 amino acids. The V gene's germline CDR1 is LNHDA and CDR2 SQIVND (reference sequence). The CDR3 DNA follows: TGTGCCAGTAACAGGGGAAACCAGCCCCAGCATTTT. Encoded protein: CASNRGNQPQHF.

DNA for the CDR3: TGTGCTAGTGGTTTGACCCCCGGGACAGGGCTGGCGGGCTACACCTTC. Protein: CASGLTPGTGLAGYTF. The rearrangement joins TRBV12-5 to TRBJ1-2; TRBD1 matches 9 bases. Trimming cost V 2 bases and J 8 bases; bases outside gene matches: 12. There are 16 residues in the CDR3. The germline gives CDR1 LGHNT, CDR2 FRNRAP. The variable domain in full, with the rest retrieved from reference TRBV12-5 and TRBJ1-2, is DARVTQTPRHKVTEMGQEVTMRCQPILGHNTVFWYRQTMMQGLELLAYFRNRAPLDDSGMPKDRFSAEMPDATLATLKIQPSEPRDSAVYFCASGLTPGTGLAGYTFGSGTRLTVV.

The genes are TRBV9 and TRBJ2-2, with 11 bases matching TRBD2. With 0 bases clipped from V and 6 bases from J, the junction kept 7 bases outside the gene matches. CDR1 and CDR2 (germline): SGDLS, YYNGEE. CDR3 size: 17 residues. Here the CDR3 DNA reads TGTGCCAGCAGCGTAGAGGGTAGCGGGAGGGCCTCCGGGGAGCTGTTTTTT. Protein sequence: CASSVEGSGRASGELFF. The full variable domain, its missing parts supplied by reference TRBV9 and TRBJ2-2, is DSGVTQTPKHLITATGQRVTLRCSPRSGDLSVYWYQQSLDQGLQFLIQYYNGEERAKGNILERFSAQQFPDLHSELNLSSLELGDSALYFCASSVEGSGRASGELFFGEGSRLTVL.